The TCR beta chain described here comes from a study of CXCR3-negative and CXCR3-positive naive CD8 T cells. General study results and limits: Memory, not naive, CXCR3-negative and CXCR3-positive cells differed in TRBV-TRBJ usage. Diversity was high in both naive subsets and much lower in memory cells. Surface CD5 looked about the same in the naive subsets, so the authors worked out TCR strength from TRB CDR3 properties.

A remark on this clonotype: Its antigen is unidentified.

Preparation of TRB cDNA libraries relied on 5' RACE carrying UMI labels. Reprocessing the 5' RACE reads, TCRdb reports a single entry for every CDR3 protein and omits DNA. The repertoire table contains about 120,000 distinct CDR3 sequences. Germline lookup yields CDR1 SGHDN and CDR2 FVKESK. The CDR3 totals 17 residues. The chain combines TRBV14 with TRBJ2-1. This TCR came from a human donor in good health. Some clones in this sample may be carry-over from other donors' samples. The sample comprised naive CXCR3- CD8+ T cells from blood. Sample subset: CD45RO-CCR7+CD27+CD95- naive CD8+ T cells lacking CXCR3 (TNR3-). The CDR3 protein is CASSQDLGRGVNNEQFF.